This TCR beta chain stems from a study of spatial heterogeneity in lung cancer. One entry per CDR3 protein, called by TCRdb with MiXCR from the 5' RACE reads. Among thousands of distinct CDR3 sequences listed, 15% to 20% were seen once. This clonotype counts as medium-sized (0.01 to 0.1%). V shed 7 bases and J shed 8 bases, with 20 bases lying between them. This CDR3 contains 15 residues. Germline CDR1 ENHRY, CDR2 SYGVKD. Documented time point: sample taken at primary tumor resection. No cell sorting; template was whole RNA from tumor, lung tissue or PBMC. The receptor comes from a male donor with early-stage non-small cell lung cancer. The gene calls are TRBV10-3 and TRBJ2-2, with a possible D match to TRBD2 (6 bases). The input for sequencing was normal lung tissue next to the tumor, taken at surgery. The CDR3 DNA reads as TGTGCCATCAAGAACCTCGGGACTTCTGAGGGGGAGCTGTTTTTT. Its translation: CAIKNLGTSEGELFF.